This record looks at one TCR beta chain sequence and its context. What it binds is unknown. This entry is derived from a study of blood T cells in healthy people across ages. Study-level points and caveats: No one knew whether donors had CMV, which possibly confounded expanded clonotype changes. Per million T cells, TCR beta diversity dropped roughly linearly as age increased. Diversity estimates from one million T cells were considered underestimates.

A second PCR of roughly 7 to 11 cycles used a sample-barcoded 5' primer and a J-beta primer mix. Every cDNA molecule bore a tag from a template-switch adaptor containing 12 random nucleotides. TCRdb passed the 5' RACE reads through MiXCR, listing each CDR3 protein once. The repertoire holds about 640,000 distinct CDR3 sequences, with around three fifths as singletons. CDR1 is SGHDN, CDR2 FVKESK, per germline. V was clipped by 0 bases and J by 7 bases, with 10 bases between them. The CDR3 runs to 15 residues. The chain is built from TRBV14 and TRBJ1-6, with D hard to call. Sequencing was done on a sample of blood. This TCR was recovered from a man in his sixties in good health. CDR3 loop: CASSQDPGMNSPLHF. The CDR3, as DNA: TGTGCCAGCAGCCAAGACCCAGGAATGAATTCACCCCTCCACTTT.